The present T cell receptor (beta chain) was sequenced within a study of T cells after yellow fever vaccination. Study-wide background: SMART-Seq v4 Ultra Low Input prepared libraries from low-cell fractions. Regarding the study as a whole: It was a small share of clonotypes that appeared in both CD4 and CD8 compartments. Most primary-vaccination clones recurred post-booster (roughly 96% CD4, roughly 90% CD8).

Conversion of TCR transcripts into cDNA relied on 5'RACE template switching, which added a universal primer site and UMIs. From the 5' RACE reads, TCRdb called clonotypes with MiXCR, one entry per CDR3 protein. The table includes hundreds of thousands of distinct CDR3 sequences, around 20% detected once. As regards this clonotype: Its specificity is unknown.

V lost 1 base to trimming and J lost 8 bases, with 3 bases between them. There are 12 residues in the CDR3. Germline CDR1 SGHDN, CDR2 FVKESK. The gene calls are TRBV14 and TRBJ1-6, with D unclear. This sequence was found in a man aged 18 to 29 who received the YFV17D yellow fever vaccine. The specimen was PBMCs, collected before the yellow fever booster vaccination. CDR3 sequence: CASSQGYSPLHF. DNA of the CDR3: TGTGCCAGCAGCCAAGGGTATTCACCCCTCCACTTT.